This is a list of T cell receptor beta chains from one sample in a study of vaccination and CD4 T cells after COVID-19. Their recognized antigens are unknown. Each CDR3 protein is one row after TCRdb ran MiXCR on the PCR reads. In the table there are approximately 15,000 distinct CDR3 sequences, more than 25% of which are singletons. Sequencing was performed on cultured CD4+ T cells from blood. Receptors were obtained from a human donor with COVID-19. CDR3s include the opening cysteine and the closing phenylalanine or tryptophan. Each record gives: clone size, V gene, J gene, D gene, CDR3 DNA, CDR3 protein. D genes are given only for firm matches. Not every row has a clone size; where given, it reads once, few, many or a size class.

-,TRBV7-2,TRBJ1-3,-,TGTGCCAGCAGGTCACAGGCTGGAAACACCATATATTTT,CASRSQAGNTIYF
few,TRBV28,TRBJ2-5,-,TGTGCCAGCAGCTTAGGAGGGGGGGCTTTAGAGACCCAGTACTTC,CASSLGGGALETQYF
once,TRBV5-1,TRBJ1-1,-,TGCGCCAGCAGCGTCCGGGCGGGTGACACTGAAGCTTTCTTT,CASSVRAGDTEAFF
-,TRBV9,TRBJ2-7,-,TGTGCCAGCCCCCCGGCAGGCTTATTACTGTCTTACGAGCAGTACTTC,CASPPAGLLLSYEQYF
-,TRBV6-1,TRBJ2-7,TRBD1,TGTGCCAGCCTTCGGGACAGGGTCATGAACTTC,CASLRDRVMNF
few,TRBV4-1,TRBJ1-2,-,TGCGCCAGCAGCCACCCTTGGACAAATAACTATGGCTACACCTTC,CASSHPWTNNYGYTF
few,TRBV2,TRBJ1-2,TRBD1,TGTGCCAGCAACTCGGGGGGGACAGGGAACTATGGCTACACCTTC,CASNSGGTGNYGYTF
few,TRBV10-3,TRBJ2-3,TRBD2,TGTGCCATCAGTGAGTCGGAGACTAGCAGCCGAAGCACAGATACGCAGTATTTT,CAISESETSSRSTDTQYF
few,TRBV7-2,TRBJ1-3,TRBD1,TGTGCCAGCAGCTTAGGACGACAGGGCGGAAACACCATATATTTT,CASSLGRQGGNTIYF
-,TRBV30,TRBJ1-1,-,TGTGCCTGGAGTGTGAAGGGGACCCGGGCTTTCTTT,CAWSVKGTRAFF
few,TRBV2,TRBJ2-5,-,TGTGCCAGCAGTACGAACAGAAACCAAGAGACCCAGTACTTC,CASSTNRNQETQYF
medium-sized,TRBV30,TRBJ1-5,-,TGTGCCTGGAGTGTACCAGGGAGTAATCAGCCCCAGCATTTT,CAWSVPGSNQPQHF
-,TRBV28,TRBJ1-6,-,TGTGCCAGCAGCCGACAACTACTACCTTTTTCACCCCTCCACTTT,CASSRQLLPFSPLHF
few,TRBV6-1,TRBJ1-5,-,TGTGCCAGCAGCCAACAAACAAGACAAGGAGGGCAGCCCCAGCATTTT,CASSQQTRQGGQPQHF
-,TRBV5-6,TRBJ2-3,-,TGTGCCAGCAGCTTGGGCGCCCACACAGATACGCAGTATTTT,CASSLGAHTDTQYF
-,TRBV6-2/TRBV6-3,TRBJ2-3,TRBD2,TGTGCCAGCAGGTTAACGGGGGGGCTGTCAGATACGCAGTATTTT,CASRLTGGLSDTQYF
-,TRBV20-1,TRBJ1-2,-,TGCAGTGCTAGCGTCGAGGGGGGCTCCTATGGCTACACCTTC,CSASVEGGSYGYTF
medium-sized,TRBV7-9,TRBJ2-5,-,TGTGCCAGCAGCTTACAGACAGGCTTAGAGACCCAGTACTTC,CASSLQTGLETQYF
-,TRBV6-2/TRBV6-3,TRBJ1-2,-,TGTGCCAGCAGTTACGGCAGGGGCAACTATGGCTACACCTTC,CASSYGRGNYGYTF
few,TRBV5-4,TRBJ2-5,-,TGTGCCAGCAGCTTCGAGGGTCCCGCGGAGACCCAGTACTTC,CASSFEGPAETQYF
-,TRBV18,TRBJ2-3,-,TGTGCCAGCTCCGAACGATCGGACAGCGACGTAGCGTTTACAGATACGCAGTATTTT,CASSERSDSDVAFTDTQYF
-,TRBV14,TRBJ1-6,-,TGTGCCAGCAGCCAAGTACTCCCGGGACCATTTTATAATTCACCCCTCCACTTT,CASSQVLPGPFYNSPLHF
-,TRBV18,TRBJ1-6,-,TGTGCCAGCTCACCATCCGGACAGTCGTCTTCACCCCTCCACTTT,CASSPSGQSSSPLHF
few,TRBV6-5,TRBJ1-4,-,TGTGCCAGCAGTTACTCACGGGTGCGGAATGAAAAACTGTTTTTT,CASSYSRVRNEKLFF
medium-sized,TRBV15,TRBJ1-2,TRBD1,TGTGCCACCAGCGGCCGACAGGGGTACTATGGCTACACCTTC,CATSGRQGYYGYTF
few,TRBV20-1,TRBJ1-3,-,TGCAGTGCTAGCGGGCTGAGGGGGGGAGACTCTGGAAACACCATATATTTT,CSASGLRGGDSGNTIYF
few,TRBV4-3,TRBJ2-4,-,TGCGCCAGCAGCCTTGGACTTCTAGCCAAAAACATTCAGTACTTC,CASSLGLLAKNIQYF
-,TRBV12-3/TRBV12-4,TRBJ1-6,-,TGTGCCAGCAGTCCTACAGGGACGAGCAATTCACCCCTCCACTTT,CASSPTGTSNSPLHF
medium-sized,TRBV20-1,TRBJ1-5,-,TGCAGTGCTAGAGTTGTAACACACAATCAGCCCCAGCATTTT,CSARVVTHNQPQHF
medium-sized,TRBV6-2/TRBV6-3,TRBJ1-1,-,TGTGCCAGCAGTTACTCGTCAGGGGAAGCTTTCTTT,CASSYSSGEAFF
few,TRBV6-5,TRBJ1-1,-,TGTGCCAGCAGTTACACGGCTCTGAACACTGAAGCTTTCTTT,CASSYTALNTEAFF